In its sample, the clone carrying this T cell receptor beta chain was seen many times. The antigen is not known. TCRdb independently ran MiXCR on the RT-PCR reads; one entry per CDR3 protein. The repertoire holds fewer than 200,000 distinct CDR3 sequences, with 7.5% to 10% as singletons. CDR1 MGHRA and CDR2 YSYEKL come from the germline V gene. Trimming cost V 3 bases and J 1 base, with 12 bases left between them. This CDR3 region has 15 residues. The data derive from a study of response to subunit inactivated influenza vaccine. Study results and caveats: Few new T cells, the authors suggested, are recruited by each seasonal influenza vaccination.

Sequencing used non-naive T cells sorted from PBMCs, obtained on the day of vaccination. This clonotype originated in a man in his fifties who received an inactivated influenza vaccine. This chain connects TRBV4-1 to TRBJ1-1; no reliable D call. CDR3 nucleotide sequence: TGCGCCAGCAGCCAGACTACAGTGAGGAACACTGAAGCTTTCTTT. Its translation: CASSQTTVRNTEAFF.